The 9 T cell receptor beta chains given below trace back to one sample, sequenced in a study of beta chain features in type 1 diabetes. General study points: Shorter TCRB CDR3s, moderately but significantly so, marked every one of the four CD4+ subsets in Type 1 diabetes patients.

The antigens these receptors bind are not known. The isolated RNA, all of it, was reverse transcribed, so expressed TCRB transcripts were what got sequenced. The data were produced by immunoSEQ multiplex PCR, yet TCRdb's version contains in-frame clones alone and is incomplete. The data hold approximately 360,000 clones, with roughly 12% observed a single time. Specimen: naive CD4+ T cells from blood. The origin of the receptors is a woman aged 18-29 years with type 1 diabetes.

The chain uses TRBV6-6 and TRBJ2-6; possibly TRBD1 for D (6 bases). The CDR3 length is 15 residues. V was trimmed by 5 bases and J by 0 bases, leaving 8 bases between them. The V gene's germline CDR1 is MNHNY and CDR2 SVGAGI (reference sequence). Written as DNA, the CDR3 is TGTGCCAGCAGTCCAGGGGTCTCTGGGGCCAACGTCCTGACTTTC. Translation gives CASSPGVSGANVLTF.

This chain uses TRBV6-5 with TRBJ2-1; 12 bases agree with TRBD2. After removal of 5 bases from V and 8 bases from J, the junction contained 4 bases not matched to a gene. Germline CDR1 MNHEY, CDR2 SVGAGI. The length of the CDR3 is 14 residues. The CDR3 nucleotides read TGTGCCAGCAGTCGGACTAGCGGGACCTATGAGCAGTTCTTC. It specifies CASSRTSGTYEQFF.

Only a few counts were recorded for this clone. The rearrangement joins TRBV5-6 to TRBJ2-1; unclear D gene. The V end was cut by 2 bases, the J end by 9 bases, with 9 bases between. This CDR3 region has 12 residues. Germline V gene lookup returns CDR1 SGHDT and CDR2 YYEEEE. The CDR3 here is CASSFPPGEQFF. The CDR3 DNA follows: TGTGCCAGCAGCTTTCCCCCGGGTGAGCAGTTCTTC.

This clone was recorded a few times. The chain employs TRBV18 and TRBJ1-1; TRBD1 is a possible D gene (6 bases). The germline gives CDR1 KGHSH, CDR2 LQKENI. V dropped 6 bases and J dropped 2 bases, with 13 bases sitting between them. The CDR3 runs 14 residues. DNA for the CDR3: TGTGCCAGCTCGGGTGAGACAGGAAACACTGAAGCTTTCTTT. The encoded protein is CASSGETGNTEAFF. The entire variable domain, with the rest obtained from reference TRBV18 and TRBJ1-1, is as follows: NAGVMQNPRHLVRRRGQEARLRCSPMKGHSHVYWYRQLPEEGLKFMVYLQKENIIDESGMPKERFSAEFPKEGPSILRIQQVVRGDSAAYFCASSGETGNTEAFFGQGTRLTVV.

Only a few counts were recorded for this clone. The rearrangement links TRBV5-1 to TRBJ2-1; the match to TRBD2 covers 9 bases. Germline CDR1 SGHRS, CDR2 YFSETQ. The CDR3 runs to 14 residues. V gave up 4 bases and J gave up 7 bases; unmatched junction bases: 6. Here the CDR3 reads CASSATSGYNEQFF. The DNA of the CDR3 is TGCGCCAGCAGCGCGACTAGCGGATATAATGAGCAGTTCTTC.

The V gene is TRBV7-2, the J gene TRBJ2-1; TRBD2 is a possible D gene (7 bases). The germline gives CDR1 SGHTA, CDR2 FQGNSA. V gave up 5 bases and J gave up 7 bases, with 12 bases separating them. The CDR3 extends over 13 amino acids. In DNA, the CDR3 is TGTGCCAGCAGCAAGGGGGGGGGAAATGAGCAGTTCTTC. Its translation: CASSKGGGNEQFF.

This clone was found a few times. The chain recombines TRBV7-2 with TRBJ2-2, with TRBD1 identical over 8 bases. V trimming: 2 bases; J trimming: 1 base; junction bases outside the gene matches: 3. This CDR3 is built from 16 residues. Looked up from germline, CDR1 is SGHTA and CDR2 is FQGNSA. The CDR3 reads CASSLQGARNTGELFF. The CDR3 DNA is TGTGCCAGCAGCTTACAGGGGGCGAGGAACACCGGGGAGCTGTTTTTT.

The CDR3 DNA is TGTGCCAGCAGCGCCAGGGATTCTGAAGCTTTCTTT. It specifies CASSARDSEAFF. The genes are TRBV9 and TRBJ1-1; maybe TRBD1 (5 bases). The ends were cut back, 3 bases at V and 6 bases at J, with 9 bases in the middle. Germline V gene data show CDR1 as SGDLS and CDR2 as YYNGEE. The CDR3 runs to 12 residues. Looking up the rest from reference TRBV9 and TRBJ1-1 gives the full variable domain: DSGVTQTPKHLITATGQRVTLRCSPRSGDLSVYWYQQSLDQGLQFLIQYYNGEERAKGNILERFSAQQFPDLHSELNLSSLELGDSALYFCASSARDSEAFFGQGTRLTVV.

This clone was seen only a few times. The rearrangement uses TRBV23-1 and TRBJ2-4; a weak D match, TRBD1 (5 bases). TRBV23-1 counts as an open reading frame of uncertain function. Trimming pared 2 bases from V and 2 bases from J, leaving 19 bases between. The CDR3 extends over 18 amino acids. The CDR3 region is CASSQSFRVKGSKNIQYF. CDR3 DNA: TGCGCCAGCAGTCAAAGCTTCCGCGTCAAGGGGTCCAAAAACATTCAGTACTTC.